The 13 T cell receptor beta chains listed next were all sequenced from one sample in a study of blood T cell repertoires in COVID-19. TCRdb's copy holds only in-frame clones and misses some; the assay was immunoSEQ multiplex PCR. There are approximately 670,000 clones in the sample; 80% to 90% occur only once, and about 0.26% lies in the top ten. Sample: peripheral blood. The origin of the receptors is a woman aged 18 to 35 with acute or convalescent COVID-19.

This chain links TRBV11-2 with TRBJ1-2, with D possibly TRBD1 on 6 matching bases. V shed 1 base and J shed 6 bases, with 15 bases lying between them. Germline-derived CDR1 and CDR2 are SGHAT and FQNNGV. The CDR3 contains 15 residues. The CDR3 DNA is TGTGCCAGCAGCTTAGGCCCACAGGGTATGGATGGCTACACCTTC. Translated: CASSLGPQGMDGYTF.

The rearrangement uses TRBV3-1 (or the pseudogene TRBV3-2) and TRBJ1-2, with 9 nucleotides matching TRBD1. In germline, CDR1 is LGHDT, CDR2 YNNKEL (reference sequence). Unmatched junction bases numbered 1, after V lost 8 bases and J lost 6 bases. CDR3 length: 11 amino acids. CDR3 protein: CASGTGNGYTF. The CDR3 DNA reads TGTGCCAGCGGGACAGGGAATGGCTACACCTTC.

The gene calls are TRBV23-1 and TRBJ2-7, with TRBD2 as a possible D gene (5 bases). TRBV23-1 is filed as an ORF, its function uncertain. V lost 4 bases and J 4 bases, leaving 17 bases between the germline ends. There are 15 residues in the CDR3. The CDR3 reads CASSRGRGLHYEQYF. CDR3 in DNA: TGCGCCAGCAGTCGCGGTCGGGGTCTCCATTACGAGCAGTACTTC.

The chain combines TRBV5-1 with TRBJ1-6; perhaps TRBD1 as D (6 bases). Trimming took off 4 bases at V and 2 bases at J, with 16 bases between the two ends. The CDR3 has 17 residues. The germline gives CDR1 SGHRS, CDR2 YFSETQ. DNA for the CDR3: TGCGCCAGCAGCCCCGACACAGGGAACGCCTATAATTCACCCCTCCACTTT. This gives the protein CASSPDTGNAYNSPLHF.

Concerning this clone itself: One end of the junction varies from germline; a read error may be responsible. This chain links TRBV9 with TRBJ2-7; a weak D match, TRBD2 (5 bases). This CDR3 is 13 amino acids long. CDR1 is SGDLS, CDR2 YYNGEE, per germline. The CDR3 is CASSAEGRPEVVF. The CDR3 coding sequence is TGTGCCAGCAGCGCCGAGGGTAGGCCTGAGGTGGTCTTC.

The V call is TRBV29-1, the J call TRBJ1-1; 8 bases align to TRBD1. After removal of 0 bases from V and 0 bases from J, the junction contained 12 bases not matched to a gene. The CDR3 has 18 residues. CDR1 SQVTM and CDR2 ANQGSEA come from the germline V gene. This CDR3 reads CSVEEFGRTGPVNTEAFF. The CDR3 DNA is TGCAGCGTTGAAGAATTCGGTAGGACAGGGCCCGTGAACACTGAAGCTTTCTTT.

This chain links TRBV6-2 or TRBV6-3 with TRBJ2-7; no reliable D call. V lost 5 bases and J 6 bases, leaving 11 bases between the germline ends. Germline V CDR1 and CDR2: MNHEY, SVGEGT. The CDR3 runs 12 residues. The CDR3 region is CASSKSSAEQYF. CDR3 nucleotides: TGTGCCAGCAGTAAGTCCAGTGCCGAGCAGTACTTC.

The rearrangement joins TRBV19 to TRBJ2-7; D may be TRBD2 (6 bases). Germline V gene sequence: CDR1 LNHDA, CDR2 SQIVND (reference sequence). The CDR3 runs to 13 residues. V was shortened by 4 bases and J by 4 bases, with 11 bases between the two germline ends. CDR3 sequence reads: CASSRSGGYEQYF. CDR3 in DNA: TGTGCCAGTAGTAGGTCCGGGGGATACGAGCAGTACTTC.

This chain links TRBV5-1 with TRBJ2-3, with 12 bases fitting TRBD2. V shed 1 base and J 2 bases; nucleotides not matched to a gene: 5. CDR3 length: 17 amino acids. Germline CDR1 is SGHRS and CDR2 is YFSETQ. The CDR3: CASSLTLAGGNTDTQYF. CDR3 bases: TGCGCCAGCAGCTTGACGCTAGCGGGGGGGAACACAGATACGCAGTATTTT.

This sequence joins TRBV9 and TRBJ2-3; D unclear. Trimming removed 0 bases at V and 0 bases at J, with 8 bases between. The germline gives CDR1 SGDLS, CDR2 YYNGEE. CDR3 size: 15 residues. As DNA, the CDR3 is TGTGCCAGCAGCGTAGAGTTAGATAGCACAGATACGCAGTATTTT. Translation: CASSVELDSTDTQYF.

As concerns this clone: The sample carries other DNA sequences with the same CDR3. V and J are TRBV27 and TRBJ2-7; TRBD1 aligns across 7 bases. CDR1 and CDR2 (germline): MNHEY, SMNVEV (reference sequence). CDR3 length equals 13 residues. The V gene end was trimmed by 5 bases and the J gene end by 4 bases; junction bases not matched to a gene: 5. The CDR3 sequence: CASSLDRAYEQYF. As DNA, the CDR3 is TGTGCCAGCAGTCTTGACAGGGCTTACGAGCAGTACTTC.

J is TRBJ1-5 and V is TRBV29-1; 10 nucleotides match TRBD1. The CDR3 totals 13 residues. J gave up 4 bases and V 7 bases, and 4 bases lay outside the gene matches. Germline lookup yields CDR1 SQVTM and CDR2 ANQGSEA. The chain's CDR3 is CSAGGQGNQPQHF. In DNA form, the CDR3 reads TGCAGCGCAGGGGGACAGGGGAATCAGCCCCAGCATTTT.

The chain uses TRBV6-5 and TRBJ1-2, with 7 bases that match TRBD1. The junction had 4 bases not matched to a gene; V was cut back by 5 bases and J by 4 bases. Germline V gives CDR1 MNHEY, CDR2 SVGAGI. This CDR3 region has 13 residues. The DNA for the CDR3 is TGTGCCAGCAGTAAGGGACAGATCTATGGCTACACCTTC. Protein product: CASSKGQIYGYTF.